A single sample gave rise to the 4 T cell receptor beta chains below, sequenced in a study of shared clonotypes between healthy human individuals. Assay used: immunoSEQ multiplex PCR; TCRdb lists only in-frame clones, some missing. The data show about 2,200,000 clones, about 93% seen once. Naive CD8 cells comprised CD45RO-negative, CCR7-positively selected cells, excluding terminally differentiated effector memory CD45RA+ cells. The specimen was naive CD8+ T cells from PBMCs. The receptors here all came from a man aged 18 to 30 in good health. Some clones in this sample may be carry-over from other donors' samples.

Turning to this clone: Other nucleotide sequences from this sample produce the same CDR3. CDR3 nucleotides: TGTGCCAGCAGTGAAGTCGTGGCAGGGGAAGCTTTCTTT. Protein: CASSEVVAGEAFF. The chain carries TRBV2 and TRBJ1-1, with a tentative D call TRBD1 (5 bases). V was cut by 1 base and J by 8 bases, with 11 bases left in between. This CDR3 is 13 amino acids long. The germline V gene has CDR1 SNHLY and CDR2 FYNNEI.

The chain carries TRBV9 and TRBJ2-1, with TRBD2 matching 12 bases. V lost 4 bases to trimming and J lost 6 bases; unmatched junction nucleotides: 11. CDR3 length: 17 residues. Per germline, CDR1 SGDLS and CDR2 YYNGEE. The DNA for the CDR3 is TGTGCCAGCAGCTTAAGCGGGGCTAGCGGGAGGGCCAATGAGCAGTTCTTC. It specifies CASSLSGASGRANEQFF.

This clone showed up just once. The chain carries TRBV27 and TRBJ2-7; 7 bases are shared with TRBD2. In germline, CDR1 is MNHEY, CDR2 SMNVEV (reference sequence). The CDR3 is 17 amino acids. V was clipped by 0 bases and J by 4 bases; unmatched bases: 12. CDR3 residues: CASSLSPGAGAWYEQYF. CDR3 DNA sequence: TGTGCCAGCAGTTTATCTCCCGGGGCGGGAGCATGGTACGAGCAGTACTTC.

The CDR3 region has the DNA TGTGCCAGCACCCTCGGGGCCGGGACCTCCTACAATGAGCAGTTCTTC. Residues: CASTLGAGTSYNEQFF. The chain combines TRBV27 with TRBJ2-1; the D gene could be TRBD1 or TRBD2 (5 bases each). This CDR3 has 16 residues. V was cut by 7 bases and J by 0 bases, with 16 bases left in between. Germline values: CDR1 MNHEY, CDR2 SMNVEV (reference sequence).